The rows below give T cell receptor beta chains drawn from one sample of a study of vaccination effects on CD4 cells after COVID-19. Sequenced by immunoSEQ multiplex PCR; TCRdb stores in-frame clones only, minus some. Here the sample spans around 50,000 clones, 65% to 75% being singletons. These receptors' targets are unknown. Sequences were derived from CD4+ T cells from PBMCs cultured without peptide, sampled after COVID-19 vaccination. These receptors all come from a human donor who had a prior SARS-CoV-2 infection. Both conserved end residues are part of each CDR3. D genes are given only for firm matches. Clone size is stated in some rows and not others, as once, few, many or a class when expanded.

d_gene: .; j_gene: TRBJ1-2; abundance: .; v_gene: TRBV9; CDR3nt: TGTGCCAGCAGCGTAGCAACCGGACCAACCTATGGCTACACCTTC; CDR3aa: CASSVATGPTYGYTF
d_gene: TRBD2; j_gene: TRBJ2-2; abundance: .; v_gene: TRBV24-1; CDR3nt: TGTGCCACCAGTGATACTACAAGGACTAGCGGGACCGGGGAGCTGTTTTTT; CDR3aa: CATSDTTRTSGTGELFF
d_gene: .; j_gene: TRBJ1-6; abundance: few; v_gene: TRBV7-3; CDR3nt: TGTGCCAGCAGCTTAATGGCGAATTCACCCCTCCACTTT; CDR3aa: CASSLMANSPLHF
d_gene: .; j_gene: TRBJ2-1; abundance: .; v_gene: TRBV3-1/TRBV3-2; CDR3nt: TGTGCCAGCAGCCAAGAGGGGCGGGAGCAGTTCTTC; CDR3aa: CASSQEGREQFF
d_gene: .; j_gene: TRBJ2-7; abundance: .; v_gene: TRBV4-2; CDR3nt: TGTGCCAGCAGCCAAGATCGGGGACTTCAGTACTTC; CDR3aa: CASSQDRGLQYF
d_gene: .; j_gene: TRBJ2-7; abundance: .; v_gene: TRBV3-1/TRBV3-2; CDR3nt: TGTGCCAGCAGCCGGAGGGGGCCCCACGAGCAGTACTTC; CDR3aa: CASSRRGPHEQYF
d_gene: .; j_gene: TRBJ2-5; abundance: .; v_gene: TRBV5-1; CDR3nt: TGCGCCAGCAGCTTGGTGGCGGGCCAGGGGACCCAGTACTTC; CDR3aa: CASSLVAGQGTQYF
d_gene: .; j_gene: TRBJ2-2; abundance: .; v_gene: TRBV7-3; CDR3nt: TGTGCCAGCAGCGCGAACACCGGGGAGCTGTTTTTT; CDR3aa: CASSANTGELFF
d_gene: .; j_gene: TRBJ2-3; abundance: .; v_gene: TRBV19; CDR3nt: TGTGCCAGTAGTATCCGGGCTAGCCCGGGGGAAGATACGCAGTATTTT; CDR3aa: CASSIRASPGEDTQYF
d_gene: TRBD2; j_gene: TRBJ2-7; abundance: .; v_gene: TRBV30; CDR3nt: TGTGCCTACAAACGACGGGGGGGCGTCAACGAGCAGTACTTC; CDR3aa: CAYKRRGGVNEQYF
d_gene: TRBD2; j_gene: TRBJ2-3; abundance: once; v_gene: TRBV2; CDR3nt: TGTGCCAGCAGCCCTAGCGGGGGGGCTTTAAAGTATTTT; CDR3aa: CASSPSGGALKYF
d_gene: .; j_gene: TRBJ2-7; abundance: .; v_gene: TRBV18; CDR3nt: TGTGCCAGCTCACGGCAGGTCGTCAGCTCCTACGAGCAGTACTTC; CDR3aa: CASSRQVVSSYEQYF
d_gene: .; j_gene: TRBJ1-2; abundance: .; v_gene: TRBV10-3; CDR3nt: TGTGCCATCTTCGCAGGGGTCCACGAAAACTATGGCTACACCTTC; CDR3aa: CAIFAGVHENYGYTF
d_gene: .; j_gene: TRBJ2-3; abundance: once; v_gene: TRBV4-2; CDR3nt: TGTGCCAGCAGCCAATCCCCCCACCGAGGCGGGAAGAGGGGGGTTACGCAGTATTTT; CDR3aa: CASSQSPHRGGKRGVTQYF
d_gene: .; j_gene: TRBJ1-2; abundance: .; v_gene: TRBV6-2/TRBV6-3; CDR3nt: TGTGCCAGCAGTAACCGAGGACGGACAGCTAACTATGGCTACACCTTC; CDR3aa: CASSNRGRTANYGYTF
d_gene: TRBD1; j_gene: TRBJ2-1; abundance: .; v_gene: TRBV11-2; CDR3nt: TGTGCCAGCAGCTTAGAAGGGACAGGGGGCAGGGATGAGCAGTTCTTC; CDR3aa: CASSLEGTGGRDEQFF
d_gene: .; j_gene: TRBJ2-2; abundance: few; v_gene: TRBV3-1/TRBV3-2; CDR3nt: TGTGCCAGCATCTCCAGAACGAATACCGGGGAGCTGTTTTTT; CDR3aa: CASISRTNTGELFF
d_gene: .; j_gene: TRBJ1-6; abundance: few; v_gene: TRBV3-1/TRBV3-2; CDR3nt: TGTGCCACCGGGCAGTTCTACAATTCACCCCTCCACTTT; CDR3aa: CATGQFYNSPLHF
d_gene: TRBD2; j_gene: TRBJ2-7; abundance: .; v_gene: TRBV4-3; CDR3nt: TGCGCCAGCAGCCAAGAGCAGGAGCGGGAGGGCTCCTACGAGCAGTACTTC; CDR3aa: CASSQEQEREGSYEQYF
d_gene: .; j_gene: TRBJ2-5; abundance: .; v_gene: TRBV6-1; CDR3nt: TGTGCCAGCAGTGAAAATGCACGGAGGTCCCAGTACTTC; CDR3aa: CASSENARRSQYF
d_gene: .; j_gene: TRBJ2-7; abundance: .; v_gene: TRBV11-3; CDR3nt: TGTGCCAGCAGCCGAGACGGACAAACCCACGAGCAGTACTTC; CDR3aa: CASSRDGQTHEQYF
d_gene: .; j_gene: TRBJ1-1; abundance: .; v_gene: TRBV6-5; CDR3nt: TGTGCCAGCAGTTTGGACCTAGGTGTTGGGACTGAAGCTTTCTTT; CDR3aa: CASSLDLGVGTEAFF
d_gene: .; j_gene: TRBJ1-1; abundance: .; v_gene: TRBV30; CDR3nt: TGTGCCGTGGGACGGACGAACACTGAAGCTTTCTTT; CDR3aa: CAVGRTNTEAFF
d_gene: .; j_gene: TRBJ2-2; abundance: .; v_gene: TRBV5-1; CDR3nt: TGCGCCAGCAGCTTGGTGGGGACCGGGGAGCTGTTTTTT; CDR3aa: CASSLVGTGELFF